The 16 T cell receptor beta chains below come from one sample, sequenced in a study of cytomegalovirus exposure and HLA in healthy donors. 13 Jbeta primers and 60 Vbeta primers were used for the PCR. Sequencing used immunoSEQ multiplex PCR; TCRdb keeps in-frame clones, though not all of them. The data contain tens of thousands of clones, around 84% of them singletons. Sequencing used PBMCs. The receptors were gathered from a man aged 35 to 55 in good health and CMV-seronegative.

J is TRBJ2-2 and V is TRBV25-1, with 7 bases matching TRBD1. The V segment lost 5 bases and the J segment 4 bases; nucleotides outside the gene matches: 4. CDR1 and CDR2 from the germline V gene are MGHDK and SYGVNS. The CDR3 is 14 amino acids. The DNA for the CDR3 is TGTGCCAGCAGTTGGACAGGTCCCACCGGGGAGCTGTTTTTT. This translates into CASSWTGPTGELFF.

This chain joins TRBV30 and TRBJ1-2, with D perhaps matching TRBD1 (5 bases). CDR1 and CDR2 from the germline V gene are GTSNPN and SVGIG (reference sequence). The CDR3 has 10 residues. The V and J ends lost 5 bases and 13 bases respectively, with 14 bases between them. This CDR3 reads CAWVTAGPTF. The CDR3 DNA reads TGTGCCTGGGTTACAGCGGGGCCCACCTTC.

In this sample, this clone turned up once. In DNA form, the CDR3 reads TGTGCCAGCGGGTTAGGGGAGGTAGAGACCCAGTACTTC. Encoded protein: CASGLGEVETQYF. This rearrangement joins TRBV6-1 to TRBJ2-5, with D possibly TRBD2 on 6 matching bases. The V gene's germline CDR1 is MNHNS and CDR2 SASEGT. V shed 8 bases and J shed 4 bases, with 14 bases lying between them. CDR3 length: 13 residues.

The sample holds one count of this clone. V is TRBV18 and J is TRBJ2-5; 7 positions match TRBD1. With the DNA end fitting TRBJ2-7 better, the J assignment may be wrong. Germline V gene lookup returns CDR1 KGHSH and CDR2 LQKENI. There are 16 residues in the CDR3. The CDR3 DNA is TGTGCCAGCTCACTAGGGCTCCGGGACAGCTCCTACGAGCAGTACTTC. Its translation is CASSLGLRDSSYEQYF.

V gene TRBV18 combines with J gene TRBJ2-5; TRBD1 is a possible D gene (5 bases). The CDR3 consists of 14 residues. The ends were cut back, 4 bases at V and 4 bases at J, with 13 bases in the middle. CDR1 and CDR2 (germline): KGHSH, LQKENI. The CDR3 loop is CASSRGLIGETQYF. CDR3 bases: TGTGCCAGCTCACGGGGCCTAATCGGAGAGACCCAGTACTTC. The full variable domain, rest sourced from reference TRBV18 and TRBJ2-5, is NAGVMQNPRHLVRRRGQEARLRCSPMKGHSHVYWYRQLPEEGLKFMVYLQKENIIDESGMPKERFSAEFPKEGPSILRIQQVVRGDSAAYFCASSRGLIGETQYFGPGTRLLVL.

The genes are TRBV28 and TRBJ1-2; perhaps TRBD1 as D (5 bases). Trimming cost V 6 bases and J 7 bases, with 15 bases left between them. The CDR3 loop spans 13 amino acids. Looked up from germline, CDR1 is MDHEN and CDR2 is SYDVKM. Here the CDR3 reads CASRLGGIAGYTF. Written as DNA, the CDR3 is TGTGCCAGCAGATTGGGGGGAATAGCTGGCTACACCTTC.

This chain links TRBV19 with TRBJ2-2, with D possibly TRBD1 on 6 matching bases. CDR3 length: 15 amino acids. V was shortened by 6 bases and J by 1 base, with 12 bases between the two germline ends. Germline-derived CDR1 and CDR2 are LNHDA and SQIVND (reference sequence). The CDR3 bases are TGTGCCAGTAGACGACAGGTTCAGAACACCGGGGAGCTGTTTTTT. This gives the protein CASRRQVQNTGELFF.

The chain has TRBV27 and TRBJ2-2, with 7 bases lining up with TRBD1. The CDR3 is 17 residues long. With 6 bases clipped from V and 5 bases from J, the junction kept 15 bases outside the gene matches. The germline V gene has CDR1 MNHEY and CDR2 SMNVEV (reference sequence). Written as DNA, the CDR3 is TGTGCCAGCAGAAGCCGACAGGGTTGGTCGGGTACCGGGGAGCTGTTTTTT. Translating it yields CASRSRQGWSGTGELFF.

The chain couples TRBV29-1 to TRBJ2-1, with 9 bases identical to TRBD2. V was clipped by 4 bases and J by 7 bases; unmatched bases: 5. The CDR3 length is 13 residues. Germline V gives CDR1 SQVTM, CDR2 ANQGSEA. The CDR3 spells CSVGLAALNEQFF. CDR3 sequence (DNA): TGCAGCGTTGGACTAGCGGCCCTTAATGAGCAGTTCTTC.

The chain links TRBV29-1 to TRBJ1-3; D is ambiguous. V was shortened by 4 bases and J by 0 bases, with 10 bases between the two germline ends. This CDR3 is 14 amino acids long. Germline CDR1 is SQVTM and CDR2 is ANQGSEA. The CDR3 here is CSVAMGGSGNTIYF. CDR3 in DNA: TGCAGCGTTGCGATGGGAGGCTCTGGAAACACCATATATTTT.

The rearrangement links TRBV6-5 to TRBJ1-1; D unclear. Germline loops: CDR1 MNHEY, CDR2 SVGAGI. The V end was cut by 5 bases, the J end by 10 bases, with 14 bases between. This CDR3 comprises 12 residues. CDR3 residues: CASSTTPTAAFF. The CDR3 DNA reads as TGTGCCAGCAGTACGACACCTACCGCAGCTTTCTTT.

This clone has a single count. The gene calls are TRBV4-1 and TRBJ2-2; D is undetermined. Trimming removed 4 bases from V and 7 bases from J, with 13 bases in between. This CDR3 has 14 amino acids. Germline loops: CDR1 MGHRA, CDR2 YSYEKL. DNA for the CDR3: TGCGCCAGCAGCCCCAACTACGCGGTCGGGGAGCTGTTTTTT. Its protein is CASSPNYAVGELFF.

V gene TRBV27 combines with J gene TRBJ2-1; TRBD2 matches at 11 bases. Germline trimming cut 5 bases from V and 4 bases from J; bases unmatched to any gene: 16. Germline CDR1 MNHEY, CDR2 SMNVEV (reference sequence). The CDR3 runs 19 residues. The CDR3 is CASSKTGTSGQGVYNEQFF. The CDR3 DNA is TGTGCCAGCAGTAAAACCGGGACTAGCGGTCAGGGAGTTTACAATGAGCAGTTCTTC.

CDR3 nucleotides: TGTGCCAGTAGTCCAGGGACAGGGGGCAGTCGGAGCAATCAGCCCCAGCATTTT. Amino acids: CASSPGTGGSRSNQPQHF. The chain has TRBV19 and TRBJ1-5; 12 bases are a match to TRBD1. The germline gives CDR1 LNHDA, CDR2 SQIVND (reference sequence). CDR3 length: 18 amino acids. V was pared by 5 bases and J by 1 base, with 9 bases of the junction left unmatched.

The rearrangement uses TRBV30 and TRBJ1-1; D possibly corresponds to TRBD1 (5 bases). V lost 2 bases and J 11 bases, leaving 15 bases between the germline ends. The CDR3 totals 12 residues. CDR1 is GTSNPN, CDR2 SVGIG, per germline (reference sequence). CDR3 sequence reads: CAWSLGRGGAFF. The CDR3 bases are TGTGCCTGGAGTCTAGGGAGGGGAGGGGCTTTCTTT.

CDR3 region: CASSLRGEGSYEQYF. The CDR3 DNA sequence: TGTGCCAGCAGTTTACGTGGGGAGGGGTCCTACGAGCAGTACTTC. This chain links TRBV27 with TRBJ2-7; 7 bases map to TRBD2. CDR3 size: 15 residues. V lost 2 bases, J lost 1 base, and 5 bases stayed unmatched. Germline CDR1 is MNHEY and CDR2 is SMNVEV (reference sequence).